Given below is one T cell receptor (beta chain) in context. As yet, its antigen is unknown. J gave up 0 bases and V 5 bases, and 16 bases lay outside the gene matches. This CDR3 region has 19 residues. Germline-derived CDR1 and CDR2 are SGHAT and FQNNGV. The authors prepared the TCRbeta library with unique molecular identifiers. TCRdb re-called the PCR reads with MiXCR, one entry per CDR3 protein. The sample holds hundreds of thousands of distinct CDR3 sequences; about 21% are singletons and the top ten take around 14%. The source of the sample is a study of T-cell reconstitution after alpha-beta-depleted transplantation in children. The study, taken as a whole, reports: Surviving recipient T cells and intrathymic progenitors accounted for some patients' high TCRbeta diversity at day 60. Newly produced T cells mostly accounted for T-cell counts and diversity one year post-transplant. Alpha-beta T cells about two months after transplant reportedly derived from several hundred expanded graft clones.

The chain is built from TRBV11-2 and TRBJ2-1; 7 nucleotides match TRBD2. The sequence was obtained from a boy in the first two years of life who had a stem cell transplant for acute myeloid leukemia, so the T cells may come from the graft donor. The sequencing used PBMCs, mostly from graft donor cells, collected 360 days after TCRalphabeta/CD19-depleted stem cell transplant. Written as DNA, the CDR3 is TGTGCCAGCAGCCTGTCCTTTGGCGCGCCTAGCGGCTCCTACAATGAGCAGTTCTTC. Translating gives CASSLSFGAPSGSYNEQFF.